These 19 T cell receptor beta chains share one sample of origin, sequenced in a study of blood T cell repertoires in COVID-19. Clones were read by immunoSEQ multiplex PCR, and TCRdb kept only the in-frame ones, dropping some. This table holds 140,000 to 150,000 clones, around four fifths found once. Sequencing used peripheral blood. The source of these receptors is a human donor in a cohort sampled during active COVID-19.

The chain uses TRBV4-2 and TRBJ2-7; D is perhaps TRBD1 (6 bases). The V and J ends lost 0 bases and 2 bases respectively, with 11 bases between them. The CDR3 has 15 amino acids. Germline lookup yields CDR1 LGHNA and CDR2 YNFKEQ. CDR3 loop: CASSQERTVTYEQYF. CDR3 sequence (DNA): TGTGCCAGCAGCCAAGAGAGGACAGTAACCTACGAGCAGTACTTC.

The V call is TRBV19, the J call TRBJ1-5; 9 bases are a match to TRBD1. The CDR3 sequence is 17 residues long. V was pared by 4 bases and J by 0 bases, with 7 bases of the junction left unmatched. Germline V gene data show CDR1 as LNHDA and CDR2 as SQIVND (reference sequence). The CDR3 DNA reads as TGTGCCAGTAGTACGCCGGGACAGGGTTATAGCAATCAGCCCCAGCATTTT. The encoded protein is CASSTPGQGYSNQPQHF.

DNA of the CDR3: TGTGCCAGCAGCCGGACAGGGTCCGGCTACACCTTC. It translates to CASSRTGSGYTF. The chain carries TRBV12-3 or TRBV12-4 and TRBJ1-2, with 8 bases that match TRBD1. CDR3 length equals 12 residues. Unmatched junction bases numbered 5, after V lost 6 bases and J lost 8 bases.

The genes are TRBV13 and TRBJ1-2; TRBD1 might be the D (5 bases). This CDR3 is 14 amino acids long. V gave up 5 bases and J gave up 3 bases, with 13 bases separating them. CDR1 PRHDT and CDR2 FYEKMQ come from the germline V gene (reference sequence). CDR3 nucleotides: TGTGCCAGCAGCGCAAGCAGGGTTGACTATGGCTACACCTTC. Translated: CASSASRVDYGYTF. The full variable domain, completed using reference TRBV13 and TRBJ1-2, is AAGVIQSPRHLIKEKRETATLKCYPIPRHDTVYWYQQGPGQDPQFLISFYEKMQSDKGSIPDRFSAQQFSDYHSELNMSSLELGDSALYFCASSASRVDYGYTFGSGTRLTVV.

The V gene is TRBV7-2, the J gene TRBJ1-5; D not certain. The CDR3 sequence is 13 residues long. The V gene lost 3 bases and the J gene lost 1 base, with 4 bases spanning the gap. Germline CDR1 reads SGHTA; CDR2 reads FQGNSA. Here the CDR3 DNA reads TGTGCCAGCAGCTTGCGAAGCAATCAGCCCCAGCATTTT. Amino acid sequence: CASSLRSNQPQHF.

The chain links TRBV7-2 to TRBJ2-5, with D perhaps TRBD1 (5 bases). V lost 3 bases, J lost 5 bases, and 13 bases lay in between. Germline CDR1 is SGHTA and CDR2 is FQGNSA. The CDR3 length is 14 residues. The CDR3 DNA reads TGTGCCAGCAGCTTCCAAGGGGCGCGTGAGACCCAGTACTTC. Protein product: CASSFQGARETQYF.

The chain combines TRBV7-8 with TRBJ1-1, with D perhaps TRBD1 (5 bases). The CDR3 extends over 15 amino acids. Germline CDR1 SGHVS, CDR2 FQNEAQ. V lost 5 bases to trimming and J lost 4 bases, with 17 bases between them. CDR3 region: CASSPLGGGSTEAFF. CDR3 nucleotides: TGTGCCAGCAGCCCCTTAGGCGGGGGTAGCACTGAAGCTTTCTTT. The complete variable domain, with remaining parts taken from reference TRBV7-8 and TRBJ1-1, reads GAGVSQSPRYKVAKRGQDVALRCDPISGHVSLFWYQQALGQGPEFLTYFQNEAQLDKSGLPSDRFFAERPEGSVSTLKIQRTQQEDSAVYLCASSPLGGGSTEAFFGQGTRLTVV.

The rearrangement links TRBV5-6 to TRBJ2-6; 7 bases line up with TRBD1. Per the germline V gene, CDR1 is SGHDT and CDR2 is YYEEEE. CDR3 length: 15 residues. Unmatched junction bases numbered 1, after V lost 1 base and J lost 3 bases. In nucleotides, the CDR3 is TGTGCCAGCAGCTTGAGGACAGGTGGGGCCAACGTCCTGACTTTC. Translating gives CASSLRTGGANVLTF.

The V gene is TRBV6-1, the J gene TRBJ1-1; a possible D gene is TRBD1 (6 bases). This CDR3 is 15 amino acids long. In germline, CDR1 is MNHNS, CDR2 SASEGT. The V gene lost 1 base and the J gene lost 3 bases, with 12 bases spanning the gap. Here the CDR3 DNA reads TGTGCCAGCAGTGAAGTGGGGGGGCCGGACACTGAAGCTTTCTTT. Its protein product is CASSEVGGPDTEAFF.

The genes are TRBV5-4 and TRBJ1-2, with D unclear. The CDR3 contains 13 residues. The V gene lost 2 bases and the J gene lost 0 bases, with 5 bases spanning the gap. Germline V gene data show CDR1 as SGHNT and CDR2 as YYREEE (reference sequence). The CDR3 spells CASSLESNYGYTF. CDR3 in DNA: TGTGCCAGCAGCTTAGAGTCTAACTATGGCTACACCTTC.

The gene calls are TRBV9 and TRBJ1-4; 8 nucleotides line up with TRBD1. This CDR3 comprises 14 residues. CDR1 and CDR2 (germline): SGDLS, YYNGEE. V lost 4 bases to trimming and J lost 7 bases; unmatched junction nucleotides: 6. The CDR3 sequence: CASSPDRGGEKLFF. The CDR3 DNA reads TGTGCCAGCAGCCCCGACAGGGGCGGTGAAAAACTGTTTTTT.

In its sample, this clone was seen once. This chain uses TRBV6-2 or TRBV6-3 with TRBJ2-7; TRBD1 agrees at 12 bases. Trimming removed 2 bases from V and 5 bases from J; junction bases left unmatched: 4. CDR3 size: 15 residues. Germline CDR1 is MNHEY and CDR2 is SVGEGT. For the CDR3, the DNA is TGTGCCAGCAGTTACAGGGACAGGGGGCCCCACGAGCAGTACTTC. Translated, it gives CASSYRDRGPHEQYF.

The chain joins TRBV7-9 to TRBJ1-4; TRBD1 matches at 9 bases. The CDR3 loop spans 14 amino acids. With V trimmed by 5 bases and J by 2 bases, 0 bases remained unmatched. Germline V gives CDR1 SEHNR, CDR2 FQNEAQ (reference sequence). This chain's CDR3 is CASSDRGTNEKLFF. In DNA form, the CDR3 reads TGTGCCAGCAGCGACAGGGGGACTAATGAAAAACTGTTTTTT.

In nucleotides, the CDR3 is TGTGCCAGCAGCTTAAGGGACAGGGAGAACACTGAAGCTTTCTTT. The encoded protein is CASSLRDRENTEAFF. V gene TRBV7-2 combines with J gene TRBJ1-1; TRBD1 matches 9 bases. The CDR3 extends over 15 amino acids. Germline V gives CDR1 SGHTA, CDR2 FQGNSA. Germline trimming cut 2 bases from V and 1 base from J; bases unmatched to any gene: 2.

The chain is built from TRBV4-1 and TRBJ1-5, with TRBD1 matching over 7 bases. V trimming: 0 bases; J trimming: 0 bases; junction bases outside the gene matches: 8. CDR1 and CDR2 from the germline V gene are MGHRA and YSYEKL. The CDR3 runs to 18 residues. In DNA form, the CDR3 reads TGCGCCAGCAGCCAAGATGCCAGGGGGGCGGATAGCAATCAGCCCCAGCATTTT. The encoded protein is CASSQDARGADSNQPQHF.

CDR3 protein: CSASTGGYQPQHF. DNA of the CDR3: TGCAGTGCTAGTACAGGGGGGTATCAGCCCCAGCATTTT. V is TRBV20-1 and J is TRBJ1-5; 8 bases fit TRBD1. This CDR3 is built from 13 residues. Germline loops: CDR1 DFQATT, CDR2 SNEGSKA (reference sequence). Trimming took 3 bases from V and 5 from J; bases not matched to a gene: 3.

This chain connects TRBV6-5 to TRBJ2-3, with 8 bases that match TRBD1. The CDR3 has 15 amino acids. Germline V gene lookup returns CDR1 MNHEY and CDR2 SVGAGI. V shed 7 bases, J shed 7 bases, and the junction held 13 bases outside the gene matches. CDR3: CASTPMRQGAHTQYF. CDR3 coding DNA: TGTGCCAGCACCCCAATGAGGCAGGGGGCACATACGCAGTATTTT.

This sequence joins TRBV27 and TRBJ2-2; 8 bases align to TRBD1. The CDR3 runs 14 residues. With V trimmed by 8 bases and J by 6 bases, 8 bases remained unmatched. Germline values: CDR1 MNHEY, CDR2 SMNVEV (reference sequence). DNA of the CDR3: TGTGCCAGCCGTTGGGACAGGTACGCCGGGGAGCTGTTTTTT. This sequence encodes CASRWDRYAGELFF.

The V call is TRBV10-3, the J call TRBJ1-2, with D hard to call. V was pared by 3 bases and J by 5 bases, with 13 bases between. Germline assignment: CDR1 ENHRY and CDR2 SYGVKD. This CDR3 has 14 amino acids. CDR3: CAISDGREVYGYTF. The CDR3 DNA sequence: TGTGCCATCAGTGATGGGCGGGAAGTGTATGGCTACACCTTC.